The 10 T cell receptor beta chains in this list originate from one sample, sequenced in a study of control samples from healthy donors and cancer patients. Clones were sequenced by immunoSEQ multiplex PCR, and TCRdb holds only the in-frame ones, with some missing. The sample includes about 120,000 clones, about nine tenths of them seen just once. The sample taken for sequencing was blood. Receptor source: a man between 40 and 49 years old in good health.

This CDR3 is CASSSHRGTGELFF. The CDR3 coding sequence is TGTGCCAGCAGTTCACACAGGGGAACCGGGGAGCTGTTTTTT. The chain joins TRBV6-5 to TRBJ2-2; 7 bases line up with TRBD1. Germline CDR1 MNHEY, CDR2 SVGAGI. The trim removed 4 bases at V and 5 bases at J, leaving 4 bases unmatched. CDR3 size: 14 residues.

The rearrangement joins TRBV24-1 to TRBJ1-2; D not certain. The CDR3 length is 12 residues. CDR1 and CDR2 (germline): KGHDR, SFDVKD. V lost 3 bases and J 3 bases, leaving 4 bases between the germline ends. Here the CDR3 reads CATSDGDYGYTF. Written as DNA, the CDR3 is TGTGCCACCAGTGATGGGGACTATGGCTACACCTTC.

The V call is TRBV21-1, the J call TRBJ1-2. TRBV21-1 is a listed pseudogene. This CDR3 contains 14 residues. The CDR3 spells CARGPGASNYGYTF. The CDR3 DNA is TGTGCCAGGGGACCAGGAGCTTCTAACTATGGCTACACCTTC.

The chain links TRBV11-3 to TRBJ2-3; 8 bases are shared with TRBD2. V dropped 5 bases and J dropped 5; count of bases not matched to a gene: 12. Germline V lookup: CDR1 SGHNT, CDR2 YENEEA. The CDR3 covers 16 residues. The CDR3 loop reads CASSPPYGGDLDTQYF. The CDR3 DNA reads TGTGCCAGCAGCCCCCCTTACGGGGGGGATCTAGATACGCAGTATTTT.

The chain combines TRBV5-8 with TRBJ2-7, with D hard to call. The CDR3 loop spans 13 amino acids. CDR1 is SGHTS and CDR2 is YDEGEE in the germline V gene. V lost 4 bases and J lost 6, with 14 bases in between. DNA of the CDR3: TGTGCCAGCAGCCCCCCGGGTTGGCGCGAGCAGTACTTC. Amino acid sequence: CASSPPGWREQYF.

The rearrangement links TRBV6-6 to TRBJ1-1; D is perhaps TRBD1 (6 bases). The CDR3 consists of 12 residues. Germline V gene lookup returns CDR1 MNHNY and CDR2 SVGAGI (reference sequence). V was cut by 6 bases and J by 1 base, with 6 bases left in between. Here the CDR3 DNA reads TGTGCCAGCAGCAGGGGGAACACTGAAGCTTTCTTT. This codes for CASSRGNTEAFF.

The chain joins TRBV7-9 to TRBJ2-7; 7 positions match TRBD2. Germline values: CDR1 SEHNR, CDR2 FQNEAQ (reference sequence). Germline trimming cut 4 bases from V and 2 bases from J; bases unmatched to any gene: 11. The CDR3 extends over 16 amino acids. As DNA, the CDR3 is TGTGCCAGCAGCTCCTCGAGGGAGGGATCACCCTACGAGCAGTACTTC. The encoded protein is CASSSSREGSPYEQYF. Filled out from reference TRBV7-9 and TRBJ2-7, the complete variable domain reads DTGVSQNPRHKITKRGQNVTFRCDPISEHNRLYWYRQTLGQGPEFLTYFQNEAQLEKSRLLSDRFSAERPKGSFSTLEIQRTEQGDSAMYLCASSSSREGSPYEQYFGPGTRLTVT.

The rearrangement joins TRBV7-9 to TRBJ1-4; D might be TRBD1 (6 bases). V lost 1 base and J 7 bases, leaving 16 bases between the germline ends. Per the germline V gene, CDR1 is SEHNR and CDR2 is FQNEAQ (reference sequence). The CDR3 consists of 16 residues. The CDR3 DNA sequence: TGTGCCAGCAGCTTAGAGGGGGATAGTCGGCTTGAAAAACTGTTTTTT. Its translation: CASSLEGDSRLEKLFF.

CDR3 DNA sequence: TGTGCCAGCAGCTTAAGGTCGACAGGGATTAATGAAAAACTGTTTTTT. Its protein product is CASSLRSTGINEKLFF. The chain recombines TRBV7-8 with TRBJ1-4; 7 bases are a match to TRBD1. V trimming: 2 bases; J trimming: 4 bases; junction bases outside the gene matches: 7. CDR1 and CDR2 (germline): SGHVS, FQNEAQ. The CDR3 extends over 16 amino acids.

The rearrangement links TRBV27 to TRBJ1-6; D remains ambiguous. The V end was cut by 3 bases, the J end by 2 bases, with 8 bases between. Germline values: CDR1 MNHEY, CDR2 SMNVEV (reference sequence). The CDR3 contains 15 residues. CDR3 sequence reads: CASSLSGTYNSPLHF. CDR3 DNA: TGTGCCAGCAGTTTGTCGGGGACCTATAATTCACCCCTCCACTTT.